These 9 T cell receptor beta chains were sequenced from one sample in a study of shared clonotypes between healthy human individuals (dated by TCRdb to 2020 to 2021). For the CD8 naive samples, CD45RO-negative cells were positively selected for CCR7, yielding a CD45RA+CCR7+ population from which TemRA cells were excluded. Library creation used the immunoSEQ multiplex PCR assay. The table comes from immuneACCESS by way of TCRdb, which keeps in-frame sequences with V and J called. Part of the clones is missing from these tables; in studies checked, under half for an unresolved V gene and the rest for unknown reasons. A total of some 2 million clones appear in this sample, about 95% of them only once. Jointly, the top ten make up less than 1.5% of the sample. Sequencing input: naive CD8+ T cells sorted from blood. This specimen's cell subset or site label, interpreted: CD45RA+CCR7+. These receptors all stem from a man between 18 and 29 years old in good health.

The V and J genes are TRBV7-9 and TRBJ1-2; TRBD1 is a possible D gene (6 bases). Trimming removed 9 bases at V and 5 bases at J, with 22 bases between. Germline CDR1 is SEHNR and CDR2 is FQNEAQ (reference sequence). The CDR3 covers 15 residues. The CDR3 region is CASDGTPKKGYGYTF. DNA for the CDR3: TGTGCCAGTGACGGGACACCAAAAAAGGGTTATGGCTACACCTTC. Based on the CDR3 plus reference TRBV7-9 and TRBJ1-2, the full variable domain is DTGVSQNPRHKITKRGQNVTFRCDPISEHNRLYWYRQTLGQGPEFLTYFQNEAQLEKSRLLSDRFSAERPKGSFSTLEIQRTEQGDSAMYLCASDGTPKKGYGYTFGSGTRLTVV.

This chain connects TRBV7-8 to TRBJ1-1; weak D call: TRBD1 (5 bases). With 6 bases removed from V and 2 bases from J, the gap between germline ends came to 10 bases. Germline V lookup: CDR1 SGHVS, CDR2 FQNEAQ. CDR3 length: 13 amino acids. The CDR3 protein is CASSSDSNTEAFF. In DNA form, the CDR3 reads TGTGCCAGCAGTTCTGACAGTAACACTGAAGCTTTCTTT. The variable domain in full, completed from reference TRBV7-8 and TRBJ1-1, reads GAGVSQSPRYKVAKRGQDVALRCDPISGHVSLFWYQQALGQGPEFLTYFQNEAQLDKSGLPSDRFFAERPEGSVSTLKIQRTQQEDSAVYLCASSSDSNTEAFFGQGTRLTVV.

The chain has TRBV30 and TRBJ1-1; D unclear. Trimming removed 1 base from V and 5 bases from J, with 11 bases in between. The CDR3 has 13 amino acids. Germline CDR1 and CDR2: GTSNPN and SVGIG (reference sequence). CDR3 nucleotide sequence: TGTGCCTGGAGTGGCTCCGAGTTAACTGAAGCTTTCTTT. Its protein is CAWSGSELTEAFF.

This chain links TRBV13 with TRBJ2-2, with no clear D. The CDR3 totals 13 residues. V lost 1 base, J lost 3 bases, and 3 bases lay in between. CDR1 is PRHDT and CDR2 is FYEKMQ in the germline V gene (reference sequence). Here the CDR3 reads CASSLEHTGELFF. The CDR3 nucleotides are TGTGCCAGCAGCTTAGAGCACACCGGGGAGCTGTTTTTT.

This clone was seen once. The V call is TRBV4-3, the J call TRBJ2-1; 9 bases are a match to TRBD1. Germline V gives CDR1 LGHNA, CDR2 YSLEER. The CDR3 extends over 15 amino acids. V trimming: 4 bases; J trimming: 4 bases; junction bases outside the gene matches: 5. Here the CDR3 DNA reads TGCGCCAGCAGCCTCGGGACAGGGCTATACAATGAGCAGTTCTTC. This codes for CASSLGTGLYNEQFF.

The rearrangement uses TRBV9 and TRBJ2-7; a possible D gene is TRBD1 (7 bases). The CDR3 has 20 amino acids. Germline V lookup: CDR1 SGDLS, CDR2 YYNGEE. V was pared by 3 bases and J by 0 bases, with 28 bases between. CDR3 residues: CASSAGERDSRTSSSYEQYF. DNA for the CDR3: TGTGCCAGCAGCGCGGGGGAAAGGGACAGCCGGACGTCGAGCTCCTACGAGCAGTACTTC.

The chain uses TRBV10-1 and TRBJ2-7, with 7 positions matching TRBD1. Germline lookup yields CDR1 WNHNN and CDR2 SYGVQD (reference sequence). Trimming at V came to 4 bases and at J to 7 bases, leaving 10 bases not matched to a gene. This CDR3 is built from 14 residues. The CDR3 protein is CASSVAGGVEEQYF. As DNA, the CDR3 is TGCGCCAGCAGTGTGGCAGGGGGAGTCGAGGAGCAGTACTTC.

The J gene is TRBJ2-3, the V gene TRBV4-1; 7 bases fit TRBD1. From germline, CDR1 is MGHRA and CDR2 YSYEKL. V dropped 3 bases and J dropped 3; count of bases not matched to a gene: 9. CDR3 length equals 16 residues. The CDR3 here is CASSQGDRVGTDTQYF. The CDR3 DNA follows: TGCGCCAGCAGCCAGGGAGACAGGGTTGGGACAGATACGCAGTATTTT.

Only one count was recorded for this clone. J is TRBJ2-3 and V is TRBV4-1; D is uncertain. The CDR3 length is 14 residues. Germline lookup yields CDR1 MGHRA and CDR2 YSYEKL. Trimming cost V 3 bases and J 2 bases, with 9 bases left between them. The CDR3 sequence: CASSQSDNTDTQYF. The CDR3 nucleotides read TGCGCCAGCAGCCAGTCTGACAACACAGATACGCAGTATTTT.